These 20 T cell receptor beta chains share one sample of origin, sequenced in a study of T cells in Graves' hyperthyroidism and ophthalmopathy. TCR beta CDR3 regions were amplified from RNA. During a first-round RT-PCR of the TCR CDR3, the HTBI primer set was used. TCRdb ran MiXCR on the multiplex PCR reads and lists one entry per CDR3 protein. The profile covers under 350,000 distinct CDR3 sequences, with 21% appearing a single time and around 48% taken by the ten largest. The sequencing sample was made of blood. These receptors all come from a woman aged 50 to 65 with Graves' hyperthyroidism.

This clonotype was counted many times. This chain joins TRBV20-1 and TRBJ2-7; 12 positions match TRBD2. This CDR3 spans 15 amino acids. Germline V gene lookup returns CDR1 DFQATT and CDR2 SNEGSKA (reference sequence). Trimming removed 5 bases from V and 2 bases from J; junction bases left unmatched: 7. CDR3 nucleotides: TGCAGTGCTCAAGGACTAGCGGGGACCCCCTACGAGCAGTACTTC. Its protein product is CSAQGLAGTPYEQYF.

The sample holds many counts of this clonotype. The rearrangement links TRBV9 to TRBJ2-3, with D perhaps TRBD1 or TRBD2 (5 bases each). Germline CDR1 and CDR2: SGDLS and YYNGEE. This CDR3 is built from 13 residues. Between the trimmed V and J ends, which lost 0 bases and 8 bases, there was a span of 10 bases. CDR3 coding DNA: TGTGCCAGCAGCGTAGGGGACGGTAGTACGCAGTATTTT. It encodes CASSVGDGSTQYF.

The CDR3 coding sequence is TGTGCCAGCACGCCGACAGGCTCGGGAAATTCACCCCTCCACTTT. Its translation is CASTPTGSGNSPLHF. J is TRBJ1-6 and V is TRBV9; maybe TRBD1 (6 bases). Looked up from germline, CDR1 is SGDLS and CDR2 is YYNGEE. The CDR3 covers 15 residues. The V and J ends lost 6 bases and 7 bases respectively, with 17 bases between them.

The CDR3 bases are TGTGCCAGTAGTAAAGATCCAGCCAAAAACATTCAGTACTTC. This encodes CASSKDPAKNIQYF. The chain recombines TRBV19 with TRBJ2-4; no definite D call. The CDR3 consists of 14 residues. Germline V lookup: CDR1 LNHDA, CDR2 SQIVND (reference sequence). Deletions cut 4 bases from V and 0 bases from J, with 7 bases between. Filled out from reference TRBV19 and TRBJ2-4, the complete variable domain reads DGGITQSPKYLFRKEGQNVTLSCEQNLNHDAMYWYRQDPGQGLRLIYYSQIVNDFQKGDIAEGYSVSREKKESFPLTVTSAQKNPTAFYLCASSKDPAKNIQYFGAGTRLSVL.

The chain combines TRBV6-2 or TRBV6-3 with TRBJ1-2, with 7 bases that match TRBD1. Germline-derived CDR1 and CDR2 are MNHEY and SVGEGT. The CDR3 consists of 15 residues. V shed 2 bases and J 3 bases; nucleotides not matched to a gene: 6. The CDR3 DNA sequence: TGTGCCAGCAGTTACAAGACAGGGCTCTACTATGGCTACACCTTC. Protein sequence: CASSYKTGLYYGYTF.

Many counts were recorded for this clonotype. The genes are TRBV2 and TRBJ1-6, with D possibly TRBD1 on 6 matching bases. Germline CDR1 and CDR2: SNHLY and FYNNEI. V was cut by 2 bases and J by 7 bases, with 12 bases left in between. The CDR3 runs to 15 residues. CDR3 coding DNA: TGTGCCAGCAGTGAAAGGGGGGGCTGGAATTCACCCCTCCACTTT. It codes for CASSERGGWNSPLHF.

The V and J genes are TRBV7-9 and TRBJ2-1; 9 nucleotides agree with TRBD2. Germline loops: CDR1 SEHNR, CDR2 FQNEAQ (reference sequence). V shed 6 bases, J shed 7 bases, and the junction held 13 bases outside the gene matches. The CDR3 runs to 16 residues. CDR3 DNA: TGTGCCAGCAGACCTTTTTCGCTAGCGGGATGGAATGAGCAGTTCTTC. This translates into CASRPFSLAGWNEQFF. The complete variable domain, with remaining parts taken from reference TRBV7-9 and TRBJ2-1, reads DTGVSQNPRHKITKRGQNVTFRCDPISEHNRLYWYRQTLGQGPEFLTYFQNEAQLEKSRLLSDRFSAERPKGSFSTLEIQRTEQGDSAMYLCASRPFSLAGWNEQFFGPGTRLTVL.

This clonotype was counted between two and nine times. The chain employs TRBV19 and TRBJ2-1; TRBD1 agrees at 12 bases. This CDR3 has 16 amino acids. Germline CDR1 LNHDA, CDR2 SQIVND (reference sequence). V lost 5 bases to trimming and J lost 9 bases; unmatched junction nucleotides: 11. CDR3 DNA sequence: TGTGCCAGTAGTCCGGGACAGGGGGCTGCCGGTGGTGAGCAGTTCTTC. This encodes CASSPGQGAAGGEQFF.

This clonotype occurred a few times. The V call is TRBV30, the J call TRBJ1-1; D is possibly TRBD1 (5 bases). Germline V gives CDR1 GTSNPN, CDR2 SVGIG (reference sequence). This CDR3 spans 14 amino acids. The V gene lost 3 bases and the J gene lost 6 bases, with 17 bases spanning the gap. The CDR3 DNA follows: TGTGCCTGGAGCGCCCAGGGAGGTATCGCTGAAGCTTTCTTT. Translating gives CAWSAQGGIAEAFF.

This clonotype was counted at least ten times. The chain has TRBV2 and TRBJ1-5; D gene uncertain. Germline loops: CDR1 SNHLY, CDR2 FYNNEI. This CDR3 is built from 13 residues. Trimming took off 8 bases at V and 7 bases at J, with 15 bases between the two ends. The CDR3 region has the DNA TGTGCCAGCGGGATACAGAGGCCCCAGCCCCAGCATTTT. It codes for CASGIQRPQPQHF.

This clonotype was observed at least ten times. CDR3 bases: TGTGCCAGCAGCCAAGATCGAGTCAGGCAAGAGACCCAGTACTTC. The encoded protein is CASSQDRVRQETQYF. This chain links TRBV14 with TRBJ2-5, with D unclear. CDR3 size: 15 residues. Germline CDR1 SGHDN, CDR2 FVKESK. Trimming pared 0 bases from V and 2 bases from J, leaving 10 bases between. Combining the CDR3 with reference TRBV14 and TRBJ2-5 gives the whole variable domain EAGVTQFPSHSVIEKGQTVTLRCDPISGHDNLYWYRRVMGKEIKFLLHFVKESKQDESGMPNNRFLAERTGGTYSTLKVQPAELEDSGVYFCASSQDRVRQETQYFGPGTRLLVL.

This clonotype was counted at least ten times. This sequence joins TRBV7-9 and TRBJ2-1, with D tentatively TRBD1 or TRBD2 (5 bases each). Germline V CDR1 and CDR2: SEHNR, FQNEAQ (reference sequence). Trimming pared 3 bases from V and 7 bases from J, leaving 10 bases between. The CDR3 is 13 amino acids. The CDR3 coding sequence is TGTGCCAGCAGCTTTTCCAGGGAGAATGAGCAGTTCTTC. Amino acid sequence: CASSFSRENEQFF.

This clonotype was picked up many times. The chain couples TRBV18 to TRBJ2-1; D gene ambiguous. Germline V gene sequence: CDR1 KGHSH, CDR2 LQKENI. The V gene lost 0 bases and the J gene lost 7 bases, with 10 bases spanning the gap. The CDR3 runs to 14 residues. The CDR3 reads CASSPPDRQNEQFF. CDR3 coding DNA: TGTGCCAGCTCACCACCGGATCGACAAAATGAGCAGTTCTTC. Supplemented by reference TRBV18 and TRBJ2-1, the full variable domain reads NAGVMQNPRHLVRRRGQEARLRCSPMKGHSHVYWYRQLPEEGLKFMVYLQKENIIDESGMPKERFSAEFPKEGPSILRIQQVVRGDSAAYFCASSPPDRQNEQFFGPGTRLTVL.

This clonotype was counted at least ten times. The genes are TRBV2 and TRBJ2-1; TRBD1 matches 9 bases. The CDR3 runs 15 residues. J was trimmed by 5 bases and V by 5 bases; bases with no gene match: 7. The germline V gene encodes CDR1 SNHLY and CDR2 FYNNEI. CDR3 residues: CASSPRGQGNNEQFF. The CDR3 DNA reads TGTGCCAGCAGTCCACGGGGACAGGGCAACAATGAGCAGTTCTTC.

The chain combines TRBV6-1 with TRBJ1-2; D ambiguous. From germline, CDR1 is MNHNS and CDR2 SASEGT. The length of the CDR3 is 13 residues. V dropped 7 bases and J dropped 5 bases, with 14 bases sitting between them. The CDR3 DNA reads TGTGCCAGCACCCGGCGGGGAAAATATGGCTACACCTTC. Its translation is CASTRRGKYGYTF.

Only a few counts were recorded for this clonotype. This chain uses TRBV5-4 with TRBJ2-1; tentatively, D is TRBD1 (6 bases). The germline gives CDR1 SGHNT, CDR2 YYREEE (reference sequence). The CDR3 extends over 11 amino acids. V dropped 6 bases and J dropped 10 bases, with 11 bases sitting between them. CDR3 sequence reads: CASTLDREQFF. The CDR3 bases are TGTGCCAGCACCCTAGACAGGGAGCAGTTCTTC.

This clonotype was counted a few times. As DNA, the CDR3 is TGTGCCAGCAGGTCGGGACTAGCGGGCTCGGGACCCTCCTACAATGAGCAGTTCTTC. It is translated as CASRSGLAGSGPSYNEQFF. The J gene is TRBJ2-1, the V gene TRBV28; TRBD2 matches 12 bases. V shed 6 bases and J 0 bases; nucleotides not matched to a gene: 12. This CDR3 has 19 residues. The germline V gene has CDR1 MDHEN and CDR2 SYDVKM.

The chain carries TRBV6-1 and TRBJ1-2; 9 bases are shared with TRBD1. CDR1 and CDR2 from the germline V gene are MNHNS and SASEGT. Trimming removed 6 bases from V and 6 bases from J; junction bases left unmatched: 2. This CDR3 is 12 amino acids long. The CDR3 region is CASRQGANGYTF. CDR3 DNA sequence: TGTGCCAGCAGACAGGGGGCGAATGGCTACACCTTC.

This clonotype was detected ten times or more. The rearrangement links TRBV20-1 to TRBJ2-3; the D gene is possibly TRBD2 (6 bases). With 5 bases removed from V and 2 bases from J, the gap between germline ends came to 11 bases. The CDR3 runs 13 residues. Germline V gene lookup returns CDR1 DFQATT and CDR2 SNEGSKA (reference sequence). In nucleotides, the CDR3 is TGCAGTGCTCCCGGACTATCCACAGATACGCAGTATTTT. Translating gives CSAPGLSTDTQYF.

The rearrangement uses TRBV20-1 and TRBJ2-2, with 10 positions matching TRBD2. This CDR3 region has 15 residues. V trimming: 6 bases; J trimming: 3 bases; junction bases outside the gene matches: 7. Germline CDR1 DFQATT, CDR2 SNEGSKA (reference sequence). The CDR3 sequence is CSAHRTSGYTGELFF. The DNA of the CDR3 is TGCAGTGCCCACCGGACTAGCGGTTACACCGGGGAGCTGTTTTTT.